The table lists the clone carrying this T cell receptor beta chain with many counts. Its cognate antigen is unknown. This sample is part of a study of CD8 T cells in ankylosing spondylitis. Study-level points and caveats: Blood of patients with ankylosing spondylitis appeared to be characterized by a TCR beta motif of eight or nine highly homologous variants. According to the report, clones linked to the disease were significantly enriched in matched synovial fluid samples taken from ankylosing spondylitis patients. Certain motif variants had earlier appeared in reactive arthritis synovial fluid and blood.

Germline lookup yields CDR1 MNHNY and CDR2 SVGAGI (reference sequence). The CDR3 covers 13 residues. V lost 8 bases, J lost 3 bases, and 10 bases lay in between. It was by quantitative 5'-RACE with molecular barcodes that TCR beta libraries were made. TCRdb reanalysed the 5' RACE reads using MiXCR and keeps one entry per CDR3 protein. The sample has 200,000 or so distinct CDR3 sequences, over 15% seen once. The specimen sequenced was blood, either unsorted or a sorted T cell fraction (not recorded which). The TCR comes from a male donor under 30 with ankylosing spondylitis or in good health (not recorded which). V and J are TRBV6-6 and TRBJ2-2; D is perhaps TRBD2 (5 bases). This CDR3 reads CASGEYHTGELFF. In nucleotides, the CDR3 is TGTGCCAGCGGGGAGTACCACACCGGGGAGCTGTTTTTT.